What follows are 5 T cell receptor beta chains derived from one specimen sequenced in a study of blood T cell repertoires in COVID-19. Here immunoSEQ multiplex PCR was the method, and the copy in TCRdb shows in-frame clones only, minus some. The sample consists of thousands of clones, more than 60% of them appearing once. The sample taken for sequencing was peripheral blood. The receptors stem from a human donor in a cohort sampled during active COVID-19.

The V gene is TRBV27, the J gene TRBJ2-7; 7 bases match TRBD1. Losses at the gene ends were 5 bases for V and 5 bases for J; bases not matched to a gene: 12. The CDR3 runs to 15 residues. Germline CDR1 and CDR2: MNHEY and SMNVEV (reference sequence). For the CDR3, the DNA is TGTGCCAGCAGTAAGACCGGGACAGCAGTCCACGAGCAGTACTTC. The encoded protein is CASSKTGTAVHEQYF.

The J gene is TRBJ1-1, the V gene TRBV28; 9 bases map to TRBD1. V gave up 3 bases and J gave up 4 bases; unmatched junction bases: 18. CDR3 length equals 19 residues. In germline, CDR1 is MDHEN, CDR2 SYDVKM. DNA for the CDR3: TGTGCCAGCAGTTTGGGGCTTGCGGACAGGGGAGTTTTGGGCACTGAAGCTTTCTTT. Translation gives CASSLGLADRGVLGTEAFF.

The genes are TRBV6-6 and TRBJ2-7; 10 nucleotides agree with TRBD2. Germline V gene sequence: CDR1 MNHNY, CDR2 SVGAGI (reference sequence). Trimming cost V 4 bases and J 2 bases; bases outside gene matches: 5. There are 15 residues in the CDR3. This chain's CDR3 is CASSSGLAEAYEQYF. The CDR3 DNA is TGTGCCAGCAGTTCCGGACTAGCGGAGGCCTACGAGCAGTACTTC.

The chain recombines TRBV7-9 with TRBJ1-3, with 8 bases fitting TRBD1. In germline, CDR1 is SEHNR, CDR2 FQNEAQ (reference sequence). V shed 2 bases, J shed 4 bases, and the junction held 7 bases outside the gene matches. The CDR3 is 16 residues long. In DNA, the CDR3 is TGTGCCAGCAGCTTACCTTTAGACAGGGGCGGAAACACCATATATTTT. Translating gives CASSLPLDRGGNTIYF.

The chain has TRBV7-9 and TRBJ1-2, with a weak D call TRBD1 (5 bases). The V and J ends lost 3 bases and 7 bases respectively, with 9 bases between them. Germline-derived CDR1 and CDR2 are SEHNR and FQNEAQ (reference sequence). The CDR3 contains 12 residues. The CDR3 sequence: CASSLGEGGYTF. The DNA of the CDR3 is TGTGCCAGCAGCTTGGGGGAGGGTGGCTACACCTTC.